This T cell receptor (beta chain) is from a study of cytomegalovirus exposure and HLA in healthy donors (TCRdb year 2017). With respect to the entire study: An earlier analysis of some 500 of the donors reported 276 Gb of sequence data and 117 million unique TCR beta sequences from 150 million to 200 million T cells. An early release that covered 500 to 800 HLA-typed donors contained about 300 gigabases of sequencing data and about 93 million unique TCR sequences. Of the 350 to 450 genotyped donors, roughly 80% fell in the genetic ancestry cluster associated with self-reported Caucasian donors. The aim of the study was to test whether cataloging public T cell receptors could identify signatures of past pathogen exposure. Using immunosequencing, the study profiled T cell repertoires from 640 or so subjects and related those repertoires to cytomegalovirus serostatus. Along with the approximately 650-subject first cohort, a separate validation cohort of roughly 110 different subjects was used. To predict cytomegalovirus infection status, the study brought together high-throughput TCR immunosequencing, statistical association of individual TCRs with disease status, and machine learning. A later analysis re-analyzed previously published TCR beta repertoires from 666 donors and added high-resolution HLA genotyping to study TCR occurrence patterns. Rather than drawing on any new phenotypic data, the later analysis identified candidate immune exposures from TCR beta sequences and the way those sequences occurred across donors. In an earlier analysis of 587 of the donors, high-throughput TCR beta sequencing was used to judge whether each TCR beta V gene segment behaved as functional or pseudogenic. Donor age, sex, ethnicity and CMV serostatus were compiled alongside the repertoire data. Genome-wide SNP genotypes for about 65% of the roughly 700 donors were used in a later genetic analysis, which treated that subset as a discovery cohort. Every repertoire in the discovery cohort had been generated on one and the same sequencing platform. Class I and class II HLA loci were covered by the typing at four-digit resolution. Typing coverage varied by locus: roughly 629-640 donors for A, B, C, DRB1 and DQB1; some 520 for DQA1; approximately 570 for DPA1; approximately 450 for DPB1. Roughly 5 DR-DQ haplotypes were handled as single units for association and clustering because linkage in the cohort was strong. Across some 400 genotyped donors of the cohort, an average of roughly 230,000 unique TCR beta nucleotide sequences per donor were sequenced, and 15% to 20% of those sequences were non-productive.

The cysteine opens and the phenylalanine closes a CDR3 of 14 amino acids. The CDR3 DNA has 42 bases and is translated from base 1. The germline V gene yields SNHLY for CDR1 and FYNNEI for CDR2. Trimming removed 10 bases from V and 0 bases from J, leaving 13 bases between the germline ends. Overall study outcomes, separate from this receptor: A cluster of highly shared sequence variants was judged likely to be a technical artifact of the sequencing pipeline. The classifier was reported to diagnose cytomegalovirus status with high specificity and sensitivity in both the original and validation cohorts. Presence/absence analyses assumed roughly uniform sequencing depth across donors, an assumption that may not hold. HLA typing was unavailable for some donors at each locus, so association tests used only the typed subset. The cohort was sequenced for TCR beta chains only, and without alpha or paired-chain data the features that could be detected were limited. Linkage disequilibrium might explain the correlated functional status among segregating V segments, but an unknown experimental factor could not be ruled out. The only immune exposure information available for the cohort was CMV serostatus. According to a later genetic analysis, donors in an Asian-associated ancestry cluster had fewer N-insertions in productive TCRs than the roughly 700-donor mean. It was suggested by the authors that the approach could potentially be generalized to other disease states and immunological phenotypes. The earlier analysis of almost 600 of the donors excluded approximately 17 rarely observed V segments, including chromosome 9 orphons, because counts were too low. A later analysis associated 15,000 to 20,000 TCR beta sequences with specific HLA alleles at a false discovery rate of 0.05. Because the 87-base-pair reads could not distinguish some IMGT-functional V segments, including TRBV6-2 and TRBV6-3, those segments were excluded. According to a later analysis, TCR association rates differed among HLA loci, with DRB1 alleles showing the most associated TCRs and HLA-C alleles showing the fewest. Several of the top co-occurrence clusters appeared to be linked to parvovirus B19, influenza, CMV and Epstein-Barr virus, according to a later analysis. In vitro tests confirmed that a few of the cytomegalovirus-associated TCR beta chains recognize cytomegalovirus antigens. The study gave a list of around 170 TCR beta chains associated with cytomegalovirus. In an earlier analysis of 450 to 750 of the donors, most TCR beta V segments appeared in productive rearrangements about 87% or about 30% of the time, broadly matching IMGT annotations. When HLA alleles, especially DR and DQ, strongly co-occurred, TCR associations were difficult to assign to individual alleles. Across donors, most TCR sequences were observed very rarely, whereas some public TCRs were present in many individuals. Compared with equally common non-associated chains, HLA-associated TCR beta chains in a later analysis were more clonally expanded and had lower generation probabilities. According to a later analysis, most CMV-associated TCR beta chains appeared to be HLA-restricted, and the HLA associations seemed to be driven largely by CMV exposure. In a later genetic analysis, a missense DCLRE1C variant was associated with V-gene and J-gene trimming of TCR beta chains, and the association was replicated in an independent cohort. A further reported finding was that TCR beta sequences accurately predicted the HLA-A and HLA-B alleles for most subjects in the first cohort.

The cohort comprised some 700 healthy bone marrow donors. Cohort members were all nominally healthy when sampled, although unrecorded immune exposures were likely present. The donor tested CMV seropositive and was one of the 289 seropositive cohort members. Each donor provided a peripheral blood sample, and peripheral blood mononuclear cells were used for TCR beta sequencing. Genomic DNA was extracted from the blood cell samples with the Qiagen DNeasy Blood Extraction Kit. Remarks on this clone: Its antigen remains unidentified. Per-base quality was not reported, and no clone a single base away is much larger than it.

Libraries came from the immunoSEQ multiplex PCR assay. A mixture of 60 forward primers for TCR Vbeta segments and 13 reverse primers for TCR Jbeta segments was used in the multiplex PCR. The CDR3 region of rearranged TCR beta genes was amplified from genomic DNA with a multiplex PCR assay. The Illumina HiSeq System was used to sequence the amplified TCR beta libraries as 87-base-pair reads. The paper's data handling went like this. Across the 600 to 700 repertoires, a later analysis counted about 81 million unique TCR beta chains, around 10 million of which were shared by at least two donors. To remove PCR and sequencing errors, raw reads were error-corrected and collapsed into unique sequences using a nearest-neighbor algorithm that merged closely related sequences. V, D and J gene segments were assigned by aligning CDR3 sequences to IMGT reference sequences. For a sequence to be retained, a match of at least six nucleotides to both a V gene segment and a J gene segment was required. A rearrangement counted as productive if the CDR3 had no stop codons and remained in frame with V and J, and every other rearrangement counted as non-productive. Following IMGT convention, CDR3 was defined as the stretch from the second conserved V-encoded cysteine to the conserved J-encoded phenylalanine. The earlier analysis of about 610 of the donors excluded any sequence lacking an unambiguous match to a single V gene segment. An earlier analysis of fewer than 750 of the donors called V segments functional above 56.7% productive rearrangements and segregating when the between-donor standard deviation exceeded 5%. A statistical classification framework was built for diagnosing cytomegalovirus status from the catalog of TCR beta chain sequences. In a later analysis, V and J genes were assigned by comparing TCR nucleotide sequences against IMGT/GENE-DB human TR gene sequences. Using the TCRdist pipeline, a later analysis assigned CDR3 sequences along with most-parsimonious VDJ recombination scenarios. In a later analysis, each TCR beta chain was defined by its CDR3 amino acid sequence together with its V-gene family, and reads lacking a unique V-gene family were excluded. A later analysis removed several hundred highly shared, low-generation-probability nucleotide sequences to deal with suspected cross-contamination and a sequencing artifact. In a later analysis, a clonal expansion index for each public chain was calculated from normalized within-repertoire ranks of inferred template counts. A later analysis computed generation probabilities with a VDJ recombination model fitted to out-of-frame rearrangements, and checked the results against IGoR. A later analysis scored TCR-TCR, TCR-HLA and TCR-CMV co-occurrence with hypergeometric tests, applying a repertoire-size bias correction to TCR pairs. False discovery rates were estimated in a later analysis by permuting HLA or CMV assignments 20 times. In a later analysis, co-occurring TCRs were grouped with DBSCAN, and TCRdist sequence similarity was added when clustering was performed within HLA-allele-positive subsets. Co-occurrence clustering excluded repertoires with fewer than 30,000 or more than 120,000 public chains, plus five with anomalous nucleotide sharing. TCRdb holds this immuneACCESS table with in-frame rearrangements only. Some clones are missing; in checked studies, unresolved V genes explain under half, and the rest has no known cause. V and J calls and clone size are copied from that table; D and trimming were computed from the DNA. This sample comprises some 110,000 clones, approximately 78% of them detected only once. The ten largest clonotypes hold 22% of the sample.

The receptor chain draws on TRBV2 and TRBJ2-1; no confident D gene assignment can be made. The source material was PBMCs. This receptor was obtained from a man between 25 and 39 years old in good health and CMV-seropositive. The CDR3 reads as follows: CATQRSASYNEQFF. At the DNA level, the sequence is TGTGCCACCCAAAGGAGCGCCTCCTACAATGAGCAGTTCTTC.